A single sample gave rise to the 8 T cell receptor beta chains below, sequenced in a study of T cells in Graves' hyperthyroidism and ophthalmopathy (dated 2019 in TCRdb). The library was generated by multiplex PCR. Sequencing relied on an Illumina HiSeq 2000. TCR beta CDR3 regions were amplified from RNA transcripts. The TCR CDR3 was subjected to a first round of RT-PCR using the HTBI primer set and the Qiagen OneStep RT-PCR kit. Using fastp at Q25 and MiXCR, TCRdb reprocessed the public reads and kept productive beta chains. Duplicate CDR3 protein sequences are folded into a single record with the most common DNA and genes. This sample gives 360,000 or so distinct CDR3 sequences in total; 12% to 15% of them show up just once. Together, the top ten hold roughly a fifth of the sample. The sequencing input was blood. The receptors come from a woman aged 55-70 years with Graves' ophthalmopathy.

This clonotype was counted at least ten times. V and J are TRBV5-1 and TRBJ2-3, with 9 nucleotides matching TRBD1. The CDR3 is made up of 16 amino acids. Germline CDR1 reads SGHRS; CDR2 reads YFSETQ. After removal of 4 bases from V and 2 bases from J, the junction contained 8 bases not matched to a gene. The CDR3 protein is CASSPWGTGSTDTQYF. The DNA of the CDR3 is TGCGCCAGCAGCCCTTGGGGGACAGGGTCCACAGATACGCAGTATTTT.

Concerning this clonotype: A much larger clone lies a single base off, so this may be a read error. The chain combines TRBV11-2 with TRBJ2-7, with TRBD1 matching 7 bases. V lost 2 bases to trimming and J lost 5 bases; unmatched junction nucleotides: 12. CDR3 length: 16 residues. CDR1 and CDR2 from the germline V gene are SGHAT and FQNNGV. CDR3 loop: CASSLRGRTLGNEQYF. CDR3 bases: TGTGCCAGCAGCTTAAGGGGGCGAACTCTTGGAAACGAGCAGTACTTC.

This clonotype was counted at least ten times. The V gene is TRBV28, the J gene TRBJ2-7; 7 bases are shared with TRBD2. Trimming removed 3 bases from V and 3 bases from J; junction bases left unmatched: 5. Germline V gene lookup returns CDR1 MDHEN and CDR2 SYDVKM. The CDR3 loop spans 14 amino acids. The DNA of the CDR3 is TGTGCCAGCAGTTTGAGGGACTACAACTACGAGCAGTACTTC. Amino acids: CASSLRDYNYEQYF.

The chain joins TRBV20-1 to TRBJ2-7; D is possibly TRBD2 (6 bases). This CDR3 comprises 15 residues. Germline-derived CDR1 and CDR2 are DFQATT and SNEGSKA (reference sequence). The V end lost 0 bases, the J end lost 1 base, and 13 bases lay between the germline ends. CDR3 amino acids: CSARDLGLPSYEQYF. As DNA, the CDR3 is TGCAGTGCTAGAGACCTGGGACTCCCATCCTACGAGCAGTACTTC.

About this clonotype: This may be a read error: a much more frequent sequence differs by one nucleotide. The rearrangement links TRBV27 to TRBJ1-4; D may be TRBD1 (5 bases). CDR1 and CDR2 from the germline V gene are MNHEY and SMNVEV (reference sequence). CDR3 size: 14 residues. CDR3 in amino acids: CARSYQGANEKLFF. In DNA form, the CDR3 reads TGTGCCAGAAGTTATCAGGGAGCTAATGAAAAACTGTTTTTT.

This clonotype was picked up a small number of times. The genes are TRBV29-1 and TRBJ2-3; D not certain. The CDR3 covers 11 residues. The germline gives CDR1 SQVTM, CDR2 ANQGSEA. The ends were cut back, 7 bases at V and 6 bases at J, with 11 bases in the middle. Here the CDR3 reads CSGWFSDTQYF. As DNA, the CDR3 is TGCAGCGGATGGTTTTCGGATACGCAGTATTTT.

At least ten counts were recorded for this clonotype. The chain uses TRBV7-9 and TRBJ2-7; D could derive from TRBD1 or TRBD2 (5 bases each). The germline V and J ends were trimmed by 3 bases and 2 bases, with 8 bases remaining between them. The CDR3 length is 13 residues. Germline loops: CDR1 SEHNR, CDR2 FQNEAQ (reference sequence). CDR3 sequence: CASSFGATYEQYF. DNA of the CDR3: TGTGCCAGCAGCTTCGGGGCCACCTACGAGCAGTACTTC.

This clonotype was found a few times. In nucleotides, the CDR3 is TGTGCCAGCAGCGAGGGACTAGCTGGCGGGGAGCTGTTTTTT. Its translation is CASSEGLAGGELFF. The chain carries TRBV5-4 and TRBJ2-2; 9 bases line up with TRBD2. V was clipped by 4 bases and J by 7 bases; unmatched bases: 5. CDR3 length: 14 residues. Germline CDR1 is SGHNT and CDR2 is YYREEE (reference sequence). The entire variable domain, with the rest obtained from reference TRBV5-4 and TRBJ2-2, is as follows: ETGVTQSPTHLIKTRGQQVTLRCSSQSGHNTVSWYQQALGQGPQFIFQYYREEENGRGNFPPRFSGLQFPNYSSELNVNALELDDSALYLCASSEGLAGGELFFGEGSRLTVL.